This T cell receptor beta chain was sequenced in a study of T cells in Graves' hyperthyroidism and ophthalmopathy. RNA transcripts served as the template for amplifying TCR beta CDR3 regions. The primer set for the first-round RT-PCR of the TCR CDR3 was HTBI. MiXCR, applied by TCRdb to the multiplex PCR reads, yields one record per CDR3 protein. The repertoire holds 500,000 to 700,000 distinct CDR3 sequences, roughly a sixth seen once, with approximately 18% in the top ten. Germline loops: CDR1 SGHKS, CDR2 YYEKEE (reference sequence). Trimming shortened V by 0 bases and J by 2 bases, and 8 bases separated the two germline ends. CDR3 length: 14 residues.

Sequencing was performed on blood. This clonotype originated in a woman under 30 with Graves' hyperthyroidism. V is TRBV5-5 and J is TRBJ1-1; no definite D call. CDR3 amino acids: CASSLGLDNTEAFF. The CDR3 nucleotides are TGTGCCAGCAGCTTGGGTCTGGATAACACTGAAGCTTTCTTT. Full variable domain (missing parts from reference TRBV5-5 and TRBJ1-1): DAGVTQSPTHLIKTRGQQVTLRCSPISGHKSVSWYQQVLGQGPQFIFQYYEKEERGRGNFPDRFSARQFPNYSSELNVNALLLGDSALYLCASSLGLDNTEAFFGQGTRLTVV.